This entry concerns a single T cell receptor (beta chain). Its specificity is unknown. The record originates from a study of radiation and T cells in renal cell carcinoma. At the level of the study: Nephrectomy followed 15 Gy stereotactic body radiation by 4 weeks.

Some clones are missing from TCRdb's copy, which holds only in-frame ones; the method was immunoSEQ multiplex PCR. The sample has 150,000 to 160,000 clones; roughly 87% are singletons. The CDR3 is 13 amino acids. Germline V gene lookup returns CDR1 MNHEY and CDR2 SVGAGI. V lost 6 bases to trimming and J lost 4 bases, with 12 bases between them. Whole-study findings and limits: Pretreatment tumor biopsies were lacking, so baseline clonotypes are unknown.

The time point here: blood 2 weeks post-SBRT. Treatment here: 15 Gy SBRT to primary tumor, nephrectomy 4 weeks later. Blood was sampled at baseline, 2 weeks and 4 weeks after SBRT. The rearrangement links TRBV6-5 to TRBJ1-1; TRBD1 is a possible D gene (5 bases). The clonotype comes from a woman in her forties or fifties with renal cell carcinoma. The sample in question was blood, obtained from a patient whose treatment included radiotherapy and nephrectomy. DNA for the CDR3: TGTGCCAGCAGGAGCAGGGACGGCACTGAAGCTTTCTTT. It translates to CASRSRDGTEAFF.